What follows are 27 T cell receptor beta chains derived from one specimen sequenced in a study of T cells in Graves' hyperthyroidism and ophthalmopathy. Researchers amplified the TCR beta CDR3 regions from RNA transcripts. First-round RT-PCR targeting the TCR CDR3 was performed with the HTBI primer set. In TCRdb, the multiplex PCR reads were re-called with MiXCR into one record per CDR3 protein. The table has around 520,000 distinct CDR3 sequences, 13% to 15% seen once; the top ten hold approximately 15%. Input material: blood. These receptors were obtained from a woman aged 35 to 49 with Graves' hyperthyroidism.

Only a few counts were recorded for this clonotype. The V call is TRBV4-1, the J call TRBJ2-7; 10 bases are a match to TRBD2. After removal of 2 bases from V and 6 bases from J, the junction contained 13 bases not matched to a gene. This CDR3 has 17 residues. CDR1 and CDR2 (germline): MGHRA, YSYEKL. The CDR3 DNA follows: TGCGCCAGCAGCCAACAACCGAATCTAGCGGGAGAACGCGAGCAGTACTTC. Its protein product is CASSQQPNLAGEREQYF.

The rearrangement uses TRBV6-1 and TRBJ2-7, with no clear D. The CDR3 loop spans 13 amino acids. The germline V and J ends were trimmed by 6 bases and 1 base, with 10 bases remaining between them. In germline, CDR1 is MNHNS, CDR2 SASEGT. CDR3 sequence (DNA): TGTGCCAGCAGCTTTGATCCTTCCTACGAGCAGTACTTC. Translated, it gives CASSFDPSYEQYF.

The chain uses TRBV7-9 and TRBJ2-7, with no clear D. Trimming removed 4 bases from V and 2 bases from J, with 18 bases in between. This CDR3 spans 16 amino acids. Germline V CDR1 and CDR2: SEHNR, FQNEAQ (reference sequence). CDR3 coding DNA: TGTGCCAGCAGCTCCCCAAGCGACCTGCACCCCTACGAGCAGTACTTC. It codes for CASSSPSDLHPYEQYF.

Many counts were recorded for this clonotype. This chain links TRBV6-1 with TRBJ1-6; D call uncertain. Germline-derived CDR1 and CDR2 are MNHNS and SASEGT. CDR3 length: 20 residues. The V end lost 1 base, the J end lost 0 bases, and 19 bases lay between the germline ends. CDR3 sequence (DNA): TGTGCCAGCAGTGAAGGGAACCTTGGACTTCCGAGCTCCTATAATTCACCCCTCCACTTT. It yields the protein CASSEGNLGLPSSYNSPLHF.

The chain employs TRBV6-1 and TRBJ2-3; 14 bases align to TRBD2. Germline V gene data show CDR1 as MNHNS and CDR2 as SASEGT. The CDR3 has 14 residues. The trim removed 6 bases at V and 8 bases at J, leaving 4 bases unmatched. The CDR3 DNA sequence: TGTGCCAGCAGGAAGGGGACTAGCGGGAGTACGCAGTATTTT. The encoded protein is CASRKGTSGSTQYF.

This clonotype was detected only a few times. This chain joins TRBV28 and TRBJ2-7; TRBD2 matches 7 bases. Germline values: CDR1 MDHEN, CDR2 SYDVKM. J gave up 2 bases and V 4 bases, and 8 bases lay outside the gene matches. This CDR3 has 15 residues. This CDR3 reads CASSWSGAVAYEQYF. CDR3 sequence (DNA): TGTGCCAGCAGTTGGAGCGGGGCAGTAGCCTACGAGCAGTACTTC.

The V and J genes are TRBV6-1 and TRBJ1-1; the D is unclear. Germline CDR1 reads MNHNS; CDR2 reads SASEGT. V lost 5 bases and J 1 base, leaving 8 bases between the germline ends. The CDR3 runs to 13 residues. The CDR3: CASSWNRNTEAFF. Here the CDR3 DNA reads TGTGCCAGCAGTTGGAACAGGAACACTGAAGCTTTCTTT.

This sequence joins TRBV20-1 and TRBJ1-4; unclear D gene. In germline, CDR1 is DFQATT, CDR2 SNEGSKA (reference sequence). The CDR3 is 15 amino acids. The V end was cut by 0 bases, the J end by 5 bases, with 13 bases between. CDR3 nucleotides: TGCAGTGCTAGAGAAGTGGAGCCTGGAAATGAAAAACTGTTTTTT. It is translated as CSAREVEPGNEKLFF.

This clonotype showed up just a few times. The chain is built from TRBV28 and TRBJ2-7, with 7 positions matching TRBD1. Germline V gene lookup returns CDR1 MDHEN and CDR2 SYDVKM. The CDR3 is 15 residues long. With V trimmed by 3 bases and J by 2 bases, 7 bases remained unmatched. The DNA of the CDR3 is TGTGCCAGCAGTTTTAACCCGGGACAGACCTACGAGCAGTACTTC. This codes for CASSFNPGQTYEQYF.

In this sample, this clonotype turned up many times. The genes are TRBV28 and TRBJ2-4; D may be TRBD1 (5 bases). V dropped 3 bases and J dropped 10 bases, with 10 bases sitting between them. This CDR3 has 12 amino acids. The germline V gene encodes CDR1 MDHEN and CDR2 SYDVKM. CDR3 protein: CASSFRQTIQYF. The CDR3, as DNA: TGTGCCAGCAGTTTCAGACAGACGATTCAGTACTTC.

This clonotype was recorded many times. CDR3 sequence (DNA): TGTGCCATCAGTGAGTCGACGGGTCTAAACACTGAAGCTTTCTTT. Translation: CAISESTGLNTEAFF. The chain employs TRBV10-3 and TRBJ1-1; D ambiguous. Trimming removed 0 bases from V and 2 bases from J, with 10 bases in between. The CDR3 totals 15 residues. CDR1 ENHRY and CDR2 SYGVKD come from the germline V gene.

The V call is TRBV6-5, the J call TRBJ2-1; 9 nucleotides line up with TRBD1. Per the germline V gene, CDR1 is MNHEY and CDR2 is SVGAGI. Trimming took 2 bases from V and 10 from J; bases not matched to a gene: 6. The CDR3 is made up of 14 amino acids. The chain's CDR3 is CASSYGQGSYEQFF. In DNA, the CDR3 is TGTGCCAGCAGTTACGGACAGGGGAGCTACGAGCAGTTCTTC.

This clonotype was seen repeatedly, ten times or more. This sequence joins TRBV28 and TRBJ2-7; perhaps D is TRBD1 or TRBD2 (5 bases each). V was trimmed by 6 bases and J by 1 base, leaving 10 bases between them. Looked up from germline, CDR1 is MDHEN and CDR2 is SYDVKM. This CDR3 region has 13 residues. The chain's CDR3 is CASSGTESYEQYF. CDR3 DNA: TGTGCCAGCAGCGGGACCGAATCCTACGAGCAGTACTTC.

The chain couples TRBV19 to TRBJ2-3, with D possibly called TRBD1 or TRBD2 (5 bases each). The CDR3 has 16 residues. Germline assignment: CDR1 LNHDA and CDR2 SQIVND (reference sequence). Trimming cost V 6 bases and J 0 bases, with 16 bases left between them. In DNA, the CDR3 is TGTGCCAGTAGGGGTCGACTGGGACCGAGCACAGATACGCAGTATTTT. It yields the protein CASRGRLGPSTDTQYF.

The chain employs TRBV27 and TRBJ2-3; 7 bases match TRBD1. The V gene's germline CDR1 is MNHEY and CDR2 SMNVEV (reference sequence). The CDR3 contains 15 residues. The junction had 7 bases not matched to a gene; V was cut back by 6 bases and J by 1 base. The DNA for the CDR3 is TGTGCCAGCAGCCAGACAGGGTGGGGCACAGATACGCAGTATTTT. It specifies CASSQTGWGTDTQYF.

This clonotype was picked up many times. The V gene is TRBV7-4, the J gene TRBJ2-7, with unresolved D. Trimming pared 5 bases from V and 7 bases from J, leaving 18 bases between. CDR3 length: 14 amino acids. The germline CDR1 and CDR2 sequences are SGHVT and SQSDAQ. The CDR3 DNA reads as TGTGCCAGCAGCAGACCGGCCCAACCCGGGGAGCAGTACTTC. The encoded protein is CASSRPAQPGEQYF.

This clonotype was picked up a small number of times. This sequence joins TRBV10-3 and TRBJ2-4; TRBD2 is a possible D gene (6 bases). V was shortened by 0 bases and J by 0 bases, with 12 bases between the two germline ends. Germline V gene sequence: CDR1 ENHRY, CDR2 SYGVKD. The CDR3 consists of 17 residues. The CDR3, as DNA: TGTGCCATCAGTGAGTCCGGTAGCGGTATAGCCAAAAACATTCAGTACTTC. Protein sequence: CAISESGSGIAKNIQYF.

This clonotype was recorded at least ten times. The chain is built from TRBV3-1 and TRBJ2-7, with no clear D. Germline loops: CDR1 LGHDT, CDR2 YNNKEL (reference sequence). V dropped 1 base and J dropped 2 bases, with 3 bases sitting between them. The CDR3 loop spans 12 amino acids. The CDR3 bases are TGTGCCAGCAGCCAAGCAGCCTACGAGCAGTACTTC. Amino acid sequence: CASSQAAYEQYF.

This clonotype was detected a few times. The chain combines TRBV7-9 with TRBJ2-1; TRBD2 matches 7 bases. Germline-derived CDR1 and CDR2 are SEHNR and FQNEAQ (reference sequence). The CDR3 length is 16 residues. J was trimmed by 5 bases and V by 5 bases; bases with no gene match: 12. The CDR3 coding sequence is TGTGCCAGCAGCCAAGGGTCTAGCGGAGGGAACAATGAGCAGTTCTTC. Translating it yields CASSQGSSGGNNEQFF.

In this sample, this clonotype turned up many times. At one boundary the junction diverges from the germline segment, which might be a read error. The chain's CDR3 is CASGLQINEKLFF. The CDR3 bases are TGTGCCAGCGGTTTACAGATTAATGAAAAACTGTTTTTT. The chain has TRBV28 and TRBJ1-4; D gene uncertain. From germline, CDR1 is MDHEN and CDR2 SYDVKM. The CDR3 is 13 amino acids.

The chain couples TRBV2 to TRBJ2-7; 14 bases are a match to TRBD2. The CDR3 covers 15 residues. The V gene's germline CDR1 is SNHLY and CDR2 FYNNEI. Germline trimming cut 5 bases from V and 7 bases from J; bases unmatched to any gene: 7. The CDR3 DNA follows: TGTGCCAGCAGTCAGGGACTAGCGGGAGATGGTGAGCAGTACTTC. As protein: CASSQGLAGDGEQYF. The variable domain in full, with the rest retrieved from reference TRBV2 and TRBJ2-7, is EPEVTQTPSHQVTQMGQEVILRCVPISNHLYFYWYRQILGQKVEFLVSFYNNEISEKSEIFDDQFSVERPDGSNFTLKIRSTKLEDSAMYFCASSQGLAGDGEQYFGPGTRLTVT.

In this sample, this clonotype turned up many times. The genes are TRBV2 and TRBJ2-7, with 10 bases matching TRBD2. Looked up from germline, CDR1 is SNHLY and CDR2 is FYNNEI. This CDR3 comprises 17 residues. V was clipped by 8 bases and J by 0 bases; unmatched bases: 13. CDR3 in DNA: TGTGCCAGCCTCGGACTAGCGGCGAGGGGGCACTCCTACGAGCAGTACTTC. Translated: CASLGLAARGHSYEQYF. The variable domain in full, completed from reference TRBV2 and TRBJ2-7, reads EPEVTQTPSHQVTQMGQEVILRCVPISNHLYFYWYRQILGQKVEFLVSFYNNEISEKSEIFDDQFSVERPDGSNFTLKIRSTKLEDSAMYFCASLGLAARGHSYEQYFGPGTRLTVT.

This clonotype has ten or more counts. This chain uses TRBV5-1 with TRBJ2-1; possible D gene TRBD2, 6 bases. This CDR3 is 13 amino acids long. The germline V gene encodes CDR1 SGHRS and CDR2 YFSETQ. V was cut by 4 bases and J by 6 bases, with 11 bases left in between. CDR3: CASSTSEGNEQFF. In nucleotides, the CDR3 is TGCGCCAGCAGCACTTCGGAGGGCAATGAGCAGTTCTTC.

The genes are TRBV15 and TRBJ2-2; the match to TRBD1 covers 10 bases. Germline V gene lookup returns CDR1 LNHNV and CDR2 YYDKDF (reference sequence). J lost 5 bases, V lost 3 bases, and 6 bases had no gene match. The CDR3 runs 16 residues. CDR3 region: CATSSPGTGVTGELFF. CDR3 coding DNA: TGTGCCACCAGCAGCCCCGGGACAGGGGTTACCGGGGAGCTGTTTTTT.

This clonotype was recorded many times. The gene calls are TRBV7-9 and TRBJ2-7; 10 bases match TRBD1. V gave up 4 bases and J gave up 6 bases; unmatched junction bases: 3. The CDR3 spans 13 residues. Per germline, CDR1 SEHNR and CDR2 FQNEAQ (reference sequence). The CDR3 nucleotides read TGTGCCAGCAGCTCGACAGGGGGCCCCGAGCAGTACTTC. It specifies CASSSTGGPEQYF.

This chain uses TRBV12-5 with TRBJ1-4; 7 bases are shared with TRBD1. Germline CDR1 LGHNT, CDR2 FRNRAP. V lost 2 bases and J lost 7; bases outside the gene matches: 1. This CDR3 comprises 13 residues. In nucleotides, the CDR3 is TGTGCTAGTGGTTTGACAGGGGTTGAAAAACTGTTTTTT. As protein: CASGLTGVEKLFF.

The V call is TRBV4-1, the J call TRBJ2-7, with 8 positions matching TRBD2. CDR1 and CDR2 from the germline V gene are MGHRA and YSYEKL. The CDR3 runs 18 residues. V was pared by 1 base and J by 0 bases, with 11 bases of the junction left unmatched. Written as DNA, the CDR3 is TGCGCCAGCAGCCAAGTCATAAGCCGACTAGCGCTCTCCTACGAGCAGTACTTC. Its protein is CASSQVISRLALSYEQYF.